This TCR beta chain was documented in a study of blood T cell repertoires in COVID-19. About the study: From T cells, B-cell-depleted T cells, or PBMCs came the material, which was cDNA or gDNA.

While infection was still active, Seattle patients were enrolled and then followed longitudinally. After removal of 1 base from V and 3 bases from J, the junction contained 5 bases not matched to a gene. The CDR3 spans 15 residues. Germline assignment: CDR1 LNHDA and CDR2 SQIVND (reference sequence). In the authors' methods: The authors estimated nucleated cell counts from reference gene primer amplification. This table comes from immunoSEQ multiplex PCR, and its TCRdb copy is limited to in-frame clones, with some not included. V and J calls and clone size are given by that table; D and trimming were obtained from the DNA. The sample shows 270,000 or so clones, around 84% of them seen only once.

The TCR was taken from a human donor with COVID-19, enrolled during active disease. The donor label of this sample is uncertain. This chain joins TRBV19 and TRBJ1-1; 7 bases line up with TRBD1. The specimen was peripheral blood. For the CDR3, the DNA is TGTGCCAGTAGTATAGGTAGGGGGCCAGACACTGAAGCTTTCTTT. Protein: CASSIGRGPDTEAFF.